This section outlines one T cell receptor beta chain sequence together with its context. What it binds is unknown. The data were obtained in a study of cytomegalovirus exposure and HLA in healthy donors. Study conclusions and caveats: Investigators reported more than 150 TCR beta chains as tied to cytomegalovirus. Follow-up analysis seemed to connect common viral pathogens with several of the most significant clusters identified. The HLA-A and HLA-B alleles of most subjects were reportedly predicted accurately from TCR beta sequences.

Trimming took off 0 bases at V and 3 bases at J, with 9 bases between the two ends. This CDR3 contains 14 residues. CDR1 is MNHEY, CDR2 SVGAGI, per germline. A multiplex PCR was run with 60 Vbeta primers and 13 Jbeta primers. The protocol was immunoSEQ multiplex PCR, while the TCRdb copy is restricted to in-frame clones and leaves out a portion. The table lists approximately 120,000 clones, roughly 63% of them singletons. J is TRBJ2-7 and V is TRBV6-5; a possible D gene is TRBD1 (5 bases). The sample taken for sequencing was PBMCs. This clonotype originated in a woman between 65 and 79 years old in good health and CMV-seropositive. CDR3: CASSYSWQGYEQYF. The CDR3 region has the DNA TGTGCCAGCAGTTACTCGTGGCAGGGCTACGAGCAGTACTTC.